This record covers a single TCR beta chain. Its antigen is currently unknown. Researchers isolated at least 7 million PBMCs per sample. Germline V gene lookup returns CDR1 SGHDN and CDR2 FVKESK. This CDR3 is built from 14 residues. V was shortened by 4 bases and J by 1 base, with 8 bases between the two germline ends. The data originate from a study of blood T cells in healthy people across ages. Using a J-beta primer mix together with a sample-barcoded 5' primer, a second PCR was run for roughly 6 to 12 cycles. Every single cDNA molecule received a tag from a template-switch adaptor with 12 random nucleotides. TCRdb processed the 5' RACE reads anew with MiXCR; each CDR3 protein has one entry. The table lists 920,000 or so distinct CDR3 sequences, over 35% of them singletons. Study-wide points: Naive CD4+ cell counts and diversity both ran higher in long-lived than in aged donors. TCR beta diversity correlated strongly with naive T cell percentage.

V is TRBV14 and J is TRBJ2-4; D uncertain. The clonotype was recovered from a woman in her sixties in good health. The sequencing input was blood. Written as DNA, the CDR3 is TGTGCCAGCAGCCCTGAGATGGCCAAAAACATTCAGTACTTC. Its protein product is CASSPEMAKNIQYF.